This T cell receptor beta chain was obtained from a study of human T cells and chemical hapten exposure. Individual cDNA molecules received unique molecular identifiers in the library. TCRdb reprocessed the 5' RACE reads with MiXCR, giving one entry per CDR3 protein. The sample contains 150,000 or so distinct CDR3 sequences, 4.1% of which appear only once. This clonotype was counted at least ten times. Total RNA came from unfractionated whole blood. The CDR3 runs to 18 residues. V dropped 4 bases and J dropped 2; count of bases not matched to a gene: 13. CDR1 is SGHNT, CDR2 YYREEE, per germline (reference sequence).

This clonotype originated in a female donor in good health. This chain joins TRBV5-4 and TRBJ1-3, with TRBD1 identical over 9 bases. CDR3: CASSPFRGQGGPGNTIYF. The CDR3 region has the DNA TGTGCCAGCAGCCCATTCCGGGGACAGGGAGGTCCTGGAAACACCATATATTTT.